This T cell receptor (beta chain) was recovered during a study of blood T cell repertoires in COVID-19. V shed 5 bases, J shed 0 bases, and the junction held 6 bases outside the gene matches. This CDR3 has 16 amino acids. Per the germline V gene, CDR1 is MGHDK and CDR2 is SYGVNS. The data were produced by immunoSEQ multiplex PCR, yet TCRdb's version contains in-frame clones alone and is incomplete. Among about 83,000 clones listed, about 88% were seen once. This chain joins TRBV25-1 and TRBJ2-1; 8 positions agree with TRBD1. Source material: peripheral blood. The source is a woman older than 75 with active or convalescent COVID-19. The CDR3 is CASSRRGLSSYNEQFF. Written as DNA, the CDR3 is TGTGCCAGCAGTCGCAGGGGGCTCTCCTCCTACAATGAGCAGTTCTTC. Full variable domain (missing parts from reference TRBV25-1 and TRBJ2-1): EADIYQTPRYLVIGTGKKITLECSQTMGHDKMYWYQQDPGMELHLIHYSYGVNSTEKGDLSSESTVSRIRTEHFPLTLESARPSHTSQYLCASSRRGLSSYNEQFFGPGTRLTVL.